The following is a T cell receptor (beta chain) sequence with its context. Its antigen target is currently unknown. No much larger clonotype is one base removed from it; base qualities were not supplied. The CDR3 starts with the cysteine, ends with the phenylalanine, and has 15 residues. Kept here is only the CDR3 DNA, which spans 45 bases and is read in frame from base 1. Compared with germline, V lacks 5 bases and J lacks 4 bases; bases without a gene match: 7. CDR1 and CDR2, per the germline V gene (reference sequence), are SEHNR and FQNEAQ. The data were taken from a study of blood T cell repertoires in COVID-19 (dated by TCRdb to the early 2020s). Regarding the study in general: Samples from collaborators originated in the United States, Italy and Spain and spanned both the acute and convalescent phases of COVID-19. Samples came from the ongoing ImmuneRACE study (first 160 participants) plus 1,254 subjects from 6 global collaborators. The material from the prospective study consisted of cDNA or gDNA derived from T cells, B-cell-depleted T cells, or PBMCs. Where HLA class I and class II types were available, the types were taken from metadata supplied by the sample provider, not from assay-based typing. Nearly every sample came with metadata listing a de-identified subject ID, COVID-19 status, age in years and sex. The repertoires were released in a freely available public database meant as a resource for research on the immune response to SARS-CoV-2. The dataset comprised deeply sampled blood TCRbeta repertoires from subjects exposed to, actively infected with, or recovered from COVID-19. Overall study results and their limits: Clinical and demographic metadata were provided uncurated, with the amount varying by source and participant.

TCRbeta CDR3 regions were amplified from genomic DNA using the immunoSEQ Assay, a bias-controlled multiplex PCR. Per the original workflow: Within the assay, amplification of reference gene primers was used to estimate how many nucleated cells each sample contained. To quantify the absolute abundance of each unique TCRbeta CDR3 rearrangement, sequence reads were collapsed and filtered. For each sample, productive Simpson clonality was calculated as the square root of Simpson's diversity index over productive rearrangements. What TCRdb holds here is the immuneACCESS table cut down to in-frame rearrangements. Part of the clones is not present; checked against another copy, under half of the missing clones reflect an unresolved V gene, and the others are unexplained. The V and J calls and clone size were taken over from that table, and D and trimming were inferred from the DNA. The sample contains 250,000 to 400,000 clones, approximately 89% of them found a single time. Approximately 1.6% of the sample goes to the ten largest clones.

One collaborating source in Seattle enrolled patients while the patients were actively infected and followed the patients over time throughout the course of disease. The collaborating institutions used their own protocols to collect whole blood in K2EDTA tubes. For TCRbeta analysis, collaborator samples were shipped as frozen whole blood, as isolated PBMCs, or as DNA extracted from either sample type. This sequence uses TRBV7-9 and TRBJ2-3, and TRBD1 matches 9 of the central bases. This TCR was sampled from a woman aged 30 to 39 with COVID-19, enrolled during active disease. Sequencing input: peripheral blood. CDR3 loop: CASSGTGNRSDTQYF. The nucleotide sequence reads TGTGCCAGCAGCGGGACAGGGAATCGGTCAGATACGCAGTATTTT.